Listed below are T cell receptor beta chains from one sample, sequenced in a study of T cells in Graves' hyperthyroidism and ophthalmopathy. TCRdb independently ran MiXCR on the multiplex PCR reads; one entry per CDR3 protein. Among a few hundred thousand distinct CDR3 sequences listed, about 13% were seen once. Sequencing used blood. Every receptor here comes from a woman aged 18-29 years with Graves' hyperthyroidism. Each CDR3 is given without its conserved first and last residue. Each record gives: J gene, V gene, CDR3 protein.

J gene: TRBJ2-3; V gene: TRBV12-3/TRBV12-4; CDR3 protein: ASSLGRLTDTQY
J gene: TRBJ1-2; V gene: TRBV29-1; CDR3 protein: SVDDLAPGLIGYT
J gene: TRBJ1-1; V gene: TRBV20-1; CDR3 protein: SAKRLLAANTEAF
J gene: TRBJ1-2; V gene: TRBV5-1; CDR3 protein: ASSLRGDSHYGYT
J gene: TRBJ1-4; V gene: TRBV5-6; CDR3 protein: ASSFKMTGDNEKLF
J gene: TRBJ1-1; V gene: TRBV28; CDR3 protein: ASSPLLNTEAF
J gene: TRBJ2-7; V gene: TRBV19; CDR3 protein: ASSDGGLPYEQY
J gene: TRBJ2-7; V gene: TRBV18; CDR3 protein: ATADRGGPYEQY
J gene: TRBJ1-1; V gene: TRBV28; CDR3 protein: ASSLWGEGATEAF
J gene: TRBJ1-5; V gene: TRBV4-1; CDR3 protein: ASSQGSGVFNQPQH
J gene: TRBJ2-2; V gene: TRBV10-3; CDR3 protein: AIKQGPGELF
J gene: TRBJ2-5; V gene: TRBV6-1; CDR3 protein: ASSERRGVQETQY
J gene: TRBJ2-3; V gene: TRBV20-1; CDR3 protein: SAPRTGGKIDTQY
J gene: TRBJ2-1; V gene: TRBV5-1; CDR3 protein: ASSFYGNEQF
J gene: TRBJ2-7; V gene: TRBV28; CDR3 protein: ASIDPGQGSRYEQY
J gene: TRBJ2-5; V gene: TRBV5-4; CDR3 protein: ASSLSAQETQY